A single count supports the clone carrying this TCR beta chain. The PCR was carried out with 60 Vbeta primers and 13 Jbeta primers. Method: immunoSEQ multiplex PCR; TCRdb's copy keeps in-frame clones and lacks some. The repertoire has roughly 120,000 clones, over 60% of them found once; the top ten carry roughly 6%. The record originates from a study of cytomegalovirus exposure and HLA in healthy donors. Trimming shortened V by 6 bases and J by 3 bases, and 11 bases separated the two germline ends. CDR1 SGHDN and CDR2 FVKESK come from the germline V gene. The CDR3 totals 13 residues. Donors were nominally healthy when sampled, though unrecorded immune exposures were likely.

The source is a man aged 18 to 29 in good health and CMV-seropositive. The rearrangement joins TRBV14 to TRBJ1-1; D is ambiguous. Sequencing was carried out using PBMCs. The CDR3 spells CASSLQFYTEAFF. The CDR3 DNA follows: TGTGCCAGCAGTCTGCAGTTTTACACTGAAGCTTTCTTT.